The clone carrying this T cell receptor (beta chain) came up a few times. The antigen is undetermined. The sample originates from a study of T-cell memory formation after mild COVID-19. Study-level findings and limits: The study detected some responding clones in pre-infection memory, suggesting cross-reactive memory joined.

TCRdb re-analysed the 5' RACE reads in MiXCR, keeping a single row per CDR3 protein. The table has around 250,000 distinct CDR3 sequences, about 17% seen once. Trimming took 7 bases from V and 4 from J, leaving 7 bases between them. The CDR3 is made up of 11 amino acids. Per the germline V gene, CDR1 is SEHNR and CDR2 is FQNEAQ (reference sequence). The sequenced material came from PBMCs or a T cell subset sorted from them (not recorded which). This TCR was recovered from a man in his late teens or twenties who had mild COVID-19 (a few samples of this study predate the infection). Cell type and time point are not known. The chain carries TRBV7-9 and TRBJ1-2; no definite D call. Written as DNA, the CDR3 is TGTGCCAGCACCATCCCCTATGGCTACACCTTC. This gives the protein CASTIPYGYTF.